A single sample gave rise to the 4 T cell receptor beta chains below, sequenced in a study of technical replicates of blood from a few donors. Produced via immunoSEQ multiplex PCR; TCRdb's table is partial and in-frame only. Among roughly 68,000 clones, approximately 86% were seen once, and the ten largest hold over 4%. Sequences were obtained from PBMCs. The receptors derive from a human donor in good health. Some clones in this sample may be carry-over from other donors' samples.

The chain couples TRBV19 to TRBJ2-7; no reliable D call. V dropped 5 bases and J dropped 5 bases, with 16 bases sitting between them. This CDR3 region has 14 residues. Germline V gene sequence: CDR1 LNHDA, CDR2 SQIVND (reference sequence). CDR3 sequence reads: CASSVGLALDEQYF. The DNA for the CDR3 is TGTGCCAGTAGTGTTGGGCTTGCGCTGGACGAGCAGTACTTC.

The chain carries TRBV2 and TRBJ2-5; TRBD2 matches 12 bases. Germline V gene data show CDR1 as SNHLY and CDR2 as FYNNEI. The length of the CDR3 is 15 residues. The V and J ends lost 6 bases and 4 bases, in that order; junction bases with no gene match: 6. The CDR3: CASSPLAGGLETQYF. The CDR3 bases are TGTGCCAGCAGCCCACTAGCGGGAGGACTAGAGACCCAGTACTTC.

This rearrangement joins TRBV7-2 to TRBJ1-6; TRBD1 might be the D (5 bases). The ends were cut back, 2 bases at V and 10 bases at J, with 9 bases in the middle. Germline V gene data show CDR1 as SGHTA and CDR2 as FQGNSA. This CDR3 is built from 13 residues. CDR3 protein: CASSLQGLSPLHF. In nucleotides, the CDR3 is TGTGCCAGCAGCTTACAGGGTCTCTCACCCCTCCACTTT.

This clone was detected only a few times. This chain uses TRBV4-3 with TRBJ1-2, with D possibly matching TRBD1 (6 bases). Trimming shortened V by 0 bases and J by 6 bases, and 11 bases separated the two germline ends. CDR1 LGHNA and CDR2 YSLEER come from the germline V gene. This CDR3 region has 14 residues. CDR3 protein: CASSQEWTEHGYTF. The CDR3 nucleotides are TGCGCCAGCAGCCAAGAATGGACAGAGCATGGCTACACCTTC.